One and the same sample provided the 2 T cell receptor beta chains below, sequenced in a study of T-cell memory formation after mild COVID-19. Each CDR3 protein gets one entry after TCRdb re-called the 5' RACE reads with MiXCR. The sample holds 100,000 to 150,000 distinct CDR3 sequences; about 5.9% are singletons and the top ten take about 2.2%. The sample was PBMCs or a T cell subset sorted from them (not recorded which). The receptors here all came from an adult woman who had mild COVID-19 (a few samples of this study predate the infection). Cell type and time point are not known.

The chain is built from TRBV29-1 and TRBJ2-1; 13 bases map to TRBD2. CDR1 is SQVTM, CDR2 ANQGSEA, per germline. The CDR3 extends over 18 amino acids. The V and J ends lost 5 bases and 6 bases, in that order; junction bases with no gene match: 16. CDR3 DNA sequence: TGCAGCGTTCGAGGACTAGCGGGAGAGTCCCTAAGGCCCAATGAGCAGTTCTTC. Amino acid sequence: CSVRGLAGESLRPNEQFF.

This clonotype has a count of ten or more. The gene calls are TRBV7-2 and TRBJ2-1; maybe TRBD2 (6 bases). Germline V gene sequence: CDR1 SGHTA, CDR2 FQGNSA. This CDR3 comprises 13 residues. Trimming left V 8 bases short and J 7 bases short, with 15 bases between. The CDR3 DNA reads as TGTGCCAGCCATTCGGCTAGCGTAAATGAGCAGTTCTTC. Protein product: CASHSASVNEQFF.